This record looks at one T cell receptor (beta chain) sequence and its context. Per the original data handling: Amplification with reference gene primers provided the estimates of nucleated cell counts. Only in-frame clones appear in the TCRdb table, and some are missing; sequencing was by immunoSEQ multiplex PCR. V, J and clone size reflect that table, while D and trimming were determined from the DNA. Among about 140,000 clones listed, approximately 80% were seen once. The sample originates from a study of blood T cell repertoires in COVID-19. The CDR3 sequence is 13 residues long. V was clipped by 4 bases and J by 9 bases, with 16 bases between them. Germline V gives CDR1 SGDLS, CDR2 YYNGEE.

This clonotype was sampled from a human donor in a cohort sampled during active COVID-19. The sample was peripheral blood. This chain uses TRBV9 with TRBJ1-2, with unresolved D. CDR3 residues: CASSPLAGYRYTF. CDR3 DNA sequence: TGTGCCAGCAGCCCCCTTGCAGGATACCGCTACACCTTC.